The 28 T cell receptor beta chains in this list originate from one sample, sequenced in a study of T-cell reconstitution after alpha-beta-depleted transplantation in children. Researchers prepared the TCRbeta library using unique molecular identifiers, the study reports. TCRdb redid the calling of the PCR reads with MiXCR, one entry per CDR3 protein. The sample gives around 490,000 distinct CDR3 sequences, about 10% of which show up once; 14% is in the top ten. The sequencing here drew on PBMCs, mostly from graft donor cells, taken 180 days after TCRalphabeta/CD19-depleted stem cell transplant. All receptors come from a female patient between 2 and 15 years old who had a stem cell transplant for aplastic anemia, so the T cells may come from the graft donor.

This clonotype was seen a handful of times. The chain combines TRBV6-5 with TRBJ1-5, with a possible D match to TRBD1 (6 bases). The CDR3 consists of 16 residues. The germline V and J ends were trimmed by 2 bases and 3 bases, with 14 bases remaining between them. From germline, CDR1 is MNHEY and CDR2 SVGAGI. The CDR3 here is CASSYARQVHNQPQHF. The CDR3 DNA is TGTGCCAGCAGTTACGCTCGACAGGTACACAATCAGCCCCAGCATTTT.

This clonotype has ten or more counts. The rearrangement uses TRBV10-3 and TRBJ2-2, with a possible D match to TRBD2 (5 bases). The CDR3 is 16 residues long. The germline gives CDR1 ENHRY, CDR2 SYGVKD. V lost 3 bases and J 5 bases, leaving 16 bases between the germline ends. The CDR3 nucleotides read TGTGCCATCAGTGACCCAACTAGAGGTGGAACCGGGGAGCTGTTTTTT. Protein sequence: CAISDPTRGGTGELFF.

The chain is built from TRBV10-3 and TRBJ1-3; 7 bases are a match to TRBD1. Germline CDR1 ENHRY, CDR2 SYGVKD. The trim removed 10 bases at V and 7 bases at J, leaving 7 bases unmatched. The CDR3 is 12 residues long. The CDR3 sequence is CATTGTPNTIYF. CDR3 coding DNA: TGTGCCACGACAGGGACGCCCAACACCATATATTTT.

In its sample, this clonotype was seen many times. The chain uses TRBV20-1 and TRBJ2-7, with D possibly matching TRBD2 (6 bases). This CDR3 comprises 13 residues. Germline V gene sequence: CDR1 DFQATT, CDR2 SNEGSKA (reference sequence). Trimming stripped 7 bases from V and 0 bases from J, with 13 bases between. Here the CDR3 reads CSVLAEHSYEQYF. In DNA, the CDR3 is TGCAGTGTTTTAGCGGAGCACTCCTACGAGCAGTACTTC.

This clonotype was seen a handful of times. V is TRBV29-1 and J is TRBJ2-7; D ambiguous. Germline V lookup: CDR1 SQVTM, CDR2 ANQGSEA. The CDR3 loop spans 12 amino acids. DNA for the CDR3: TGCAGAATCTGGGGATGTCTTCTCGAGCAGTACGTC. Its protein is CRIWGCLLEQYV.

This clonotype was seen a few times. The V gene is TRBV29-1, the J gene TRBJ1-1; maybe TRBD1 (6 bases). V gave up 6 bases and J gave up 3 bases, with 14 bases separating them. Germline CDR1 and CDR2: SQVTM and ANQGSEA. The CDR3 sequence is 13 residues long. The CDR3 nucleotides are TGCAGCGTCCAAGGGGGTCTGGACACTGAAGCTTTCTTT. Amino acid sequence: CSVQGGLDTEAFF.

This clonotype was seen a few times. The rearrangement uses TRBV9 and TRBJ2-1; 9 positions match TRBD1. With V trimmed by 0 bases and J by 13 bases, 14 bases remained unmatched. Germline-derived CDR1 and CDR2 are SGDLS and YYNGEE. The CDR3 covers 16 residues. DNA for the CDR3: TGTGCCAGCAGCGTAGCTACAACGGGGACAGGGAGGGACCAGTTCTTC. Its translation: CASSVATTGTGRDQFF.

The sample holds a few counts of this clonotype. CDR3 nucleotides: TGTGCCAGCAGCTTAGGCAAGATCTTGTTTAGCGAGCAGTACTTC. Its protein is CASSLGKILFSEQYF. The chain couples TRBV7-2 to TRBJ2-7; no reliable D call. The CDR3 runs to 15 residues. The V end lost 1 base, the J end lost 6 bases, and 16 bases lay between the germline ends. Germline-derived CDR1 and CDR2 are SGHTA and FQGNSA.

This clonotype showed up just a few times. The J gene is TRBJ1-1, the V gene TRBV19; unclear D gene. The germline gives CDR1 LNHDA, CDR2 SQIVND (reference sequence). V lost 7 bases and J 1 base, leaving 10 bases between the germline ends. The CDR3 totals 13 residues. The CDR3 DNA sequence: TGTGCCAGTAACGTGGCCTCGAACACTGAAGCTTTCTTT. It codes for CASNVASNTEAFF.

This clonotype was found a few times. This sequence joins TRBV5-5 and TRBJ1-1, with D unresolved. The CDR3 loop spans 15 amino acids. The germline CDR1 and CDR2 sequences are SGHKS and YYEKEE (reference sequence). V dropped 4 bases and J dropped 0 bases, with 13 bases sitting between them. Here the CDR3 reads CASSPHSVMNTEAFF. CDR3 nucleotides: TGTGCCAGCAGCCCACATTCGGTTATGAACACTGAAGCTTTCTTT. The whole variable domain, filled in from reference TRBV5-5 and TRBJ1-1, reads DAGVTQSPTHLIKTRGQQVTLRCSPISGHKSVSWYQQVLGQGPQFIFQYYEKEERGRGNFPDRFSARQFPNYSSELNVNALLLGDSALYLCASSPHSVMNTEAFFGQGTRLTVV.

The rearrangement links TRBV5-1 to TRBJ2-6; D call uncertain. The CDR3 has 16 residues. The germline CDR1 and CDR2 sequences are SGHRS and YFSETQ. V was clipped by 0 bases and J by 0 bases, with 7 bases between them. The CDR3 is CASSLVRLSGANVLTF. The CDR3 nucleotides read TGCGCCAGCAGCTTGGTCCGGCTCTCTGGGGCCAACGTCCTGACTTTC. Variable domain in full (rest from reference TRBV5-1 and TRBJ2-6): KAGVTQTPRYLIKTRGQQVTLSCSPISGHRSVSWYQQTPGQGLQFLFEYFSETQRNKGNFPGRFSGRQFSNSRSEMNVSTLELGDSALYLCASSLVRLSGANVLTFGAGSRLTVL.

The chain links TRBV12-5 to TRBJ2-7; 7 bases align to TRBD1. Germline assignment: CDR1 LGHNT and CDR2 FRNRAP. The trim removed 0 bases at V and 4 bases at J, leaving 15 bases unmatched. The CDR3 covers 18 residues. CDR3 coding DNA: TGTGCTAGTGGTTTGGTCCAAACTGGGACAGCTGCCCCGTACGAGCAGTACGTC. This encodes CASGLVQTGTAAPYEQYV.

This clonotype has a handful of counts. The chain recombines TRBV4-3 with TRBJ2-7, with TRBD2 matching 11 bases. This CDR3 has 17 residues. J lost 0 bases, V lost 1 base, and 5 bases had no gene match. Germline CDR1 LGHNA, CDR2 YSLEER. CDR3 bases: TGCGCCAGCAGCCAAGGCCCTAGCGGGAGGTACTCCTACGAGCAGTACTTC. It encodes CASSQGPSGRYSYEQYF.

The chain has TRBV7-2 and TRBJ1-2; TRBD1 is a possible D gene (5 bases). Germline assignment: CDR1 SGHTA and CDR2 FQGNSA. Trimming stripped 3 bases from V and 8 bases from J, with 13 bases between. This CDR3 is 13 amino acids long. The CDR3 DNA sequence: TGTGCCAGCAGCTTGTCAGGGTTAGGCGGCTACACCTTC. Its translation: CASSLSGLGGYTF.

In DNA form, the CDR3 reads TGTGCCAGCAGGGGGGACGGAAGGAATCAGCCCCAGCATTTT. It encodes CASRGDGRNQPQHF. V is TRBV28 and J is TRBJ1-5, with D possibly matching TRBD1 (5 bases). The CDR3 length is 14 residues. From germline, CDR1 is MDHEN and CDR2 SYDVKM. V lost 6 bases to trimming and J lost 4 bases, with 13 bases between them.

In this sample, this clonotype turned up many times. V is TRBV12-3 or TRBV12-4 and J is TRBJ2-1; tentative D call: TRBD1 (5 bases). V dropped 3 bases and J dropped 3 bases, with 9 bases sitting between them. The CDR3 is made up of 14 amino acids. The CDR3 nucleotides are TGTGCCAGCAGTTTGGGGCTAGGCTACAATGAGCAGTTCTTC. Amino acid sequence: CASSLGLGYNEQFF.

This clonotype was counted only a few times. The chain uses TRBV20-1 and TRBJ1-2; D perhaps matches TRBD1 (6 bases). Trimming took 1 base from V and 3 from J, leaving 9 bases between them. The V gene's germline CDR1 is DFQATT and CDR2 SNEGSKA (reference sequence). The CDR3 is 13 residues long. The CDR3 sequence: CSARGGRDYGYTF. The CDR3 region has the DNA TGCAGTGCTAGAGGGGGGCGAGACTATGGCTACACCTTC.

Only a few counts were recorded for this clonotype. The chain combines TRBV20-1 with TRBJ2-1; D uncertain. The length of the CDR3 is 12 residues. The V gene's germline CDR1 is DFQATT and CDR2 SNEGSKA (reference sequence). Trimming stripped 4 bases from V and 7 bases from J, with 11 bases between. The CDR3 DNA reads TGCAGTGCTAACCACTTCCGTAATGAGCAGTTCTTC. It specifies CSANHFRNEQFF.

The V gene is TRBV5-1, the J gene TRBJ2-7; maybe TRBD1 (7 bases). Germline-derived CDR1 and CDR2 are SGHRS and YFSETQ. The V end lost 0 bases, the J end lost 4 bases, and 20 bases lay between the germline ends. This CDR3 region has 17 residues. The CDR3, as DNA: TGCGCCAGCAGCTTGGAAGGTTGGACAGGAGGGAAATACGAGCAGTACGTC. Translation: CASSLEGWTGGKYEQYV.

The rearrangement uses TRBV30 and TRBJ2-6, with D perhaps TRBD2 (6 bases). Per germline, CDR1 GTSNPN and CDR2 SVGIG (reference sequence). V was pared by 4 bases and J by 1 base, with 14 bases between. This CDR3 has 16 residues. For the CDR3, the DNA is TGTGCCTGGACCGCGGGACCGAGATCTGGGGCCAACGTCCTGACTTTC. This translates into CAWTAGPRSGANVLTF.

The sample holds many counts of this clonotype. The rearrangement uses TRBV20-1 and TRBJ1-5, with D possibly TRBD1 on 5 matching bases. This CDR3 is built from 14 residues. Germline V lookup: CDR1 DFQATT, CDR2 SNEGSKA (reference sequence). Trimming left V 6 bases short and J 2 bases short, with 14 bases between. CDR3 loop: CSAKPGVGNQPQHF. The CDR3 region has the DNA TGCAGTGCCAAACCGGGGGTGGGCAATCAGCCCCAGCATTTT.

Concerning this clonotype itself: The junction differs from germline at one of its ends, possibly a read error. The chain couples TRBV7-8 to TRBJ2-2, with TRBD1 identical over 7 bases. The germline V gene encodes CDR1 SGHVS and CDR2 FQNEAQ. The CDR3 is made up of 18 amino acids. CDR3 DNA: TGTGCCAGCTGCTTACTCGGACAGGTGAAGACGATCACCGGGGAGCTGTTTTTT. This sequence encodes CASCLLGQVKTITGELFF.

This clonotype was seen repeatedly, ten times or more. This rearrangement joins TRBV6-1 to TRBJ2-3, with D possibly called TRBD1 or TRBD2 (6 bases each). The CDR3 length is 14 residues. Trimming took 8 bases from V and 1 from J, leaving 13 bases between them. CDR1 MNHNS and CDR2 SASEGT come from the germline V gene. The CDR3 region has the DNA TGTGCCAGCCGAACAGGGACTGGCACAGATACGCAGTATTTT. Protein product: CASRTGTGTDTQYF.

The chain carries TRBV7-2 and TRBJ2-5; TRBD2 matches at 15 bases. With V trimmed by 5 bases and J by 1 base, 2 bases remained unmatched. Looked up from germline, CDR1 is SGHTA and CDR2 is FQGNSA. The CDR3 sequence is 16 residues long. The CDR3: CASSTGLAGGQETQYF. CDR3 DNA: TGTGCCAGCAGCACGGGACTAGCGGGAGGCCAAGAGACCCAGTACTTC.

There are a few counts of this clonotype. The CDR3 sequence: CASSEGTTRETQYF. The CDR3 bases are TGCGCCAGCAGCGAAGGGACTACAAGAGAGACCCAGTACTTC. This rearrangement joins TRBV5-1 to TRBJ2-5, with 7 bases aligning to TRBD2. Per the germline V gene, CDR1 is SGHRS and CDR2 is YFSETQ. J was trimmed by 4 bases and V by 4 bases; bases with no gene match: 7. The CDR3 sequence is 14 residues long.

V gene TRBV4-3 combines with J gene TRBJ2-7; D unresolved. CDR3 length equals 14 residues. Looked up from germline, CDR1 is LGHNA and CDR2 is YSLEER. V dropped 2 bases and J dropped 0 bases, with 8 bases sitting between them. This chain's CDR3 is CASSQLTGSYEQYF. In nucleotides, the CDR3 is TGCGCCAGCAGCCAATTGACGGGCTCCTACGAGCAGTACTTC.

The chain is built from TRBV6-1 and TRBJ1-5; D is ambiguous. The CDR3 spans 16 residues. Trimming pared 5 bases from V and 0 bases from J, leaving 14 bases between. Per the germline V gene, CDR1 is MNHNS and CDR2 is SASEGT. The DNA for the CDR3 is TGTGCCAGCAGTAATCACCAACAGTCTAGCAATCAGCCCCAGCATTTT. Residues: CASSNHQQSSNQPQHF.

The rearrangement joins TRBV10-1 to TRBJ2-1, with D possibly being TRBD1 (5 bases). The CDR3 is 13 residues long. V was pared by 6 bases and J by 14 bases, with 20 bases between. Per germline, CDR1 WNHNN and CDR2 SYGVQD (reference sequence). This CDR3 is CASRTGSLGQKFF. In nucleotides, the CDR3 is TGCGCCAGCAGGACCGGGTCCCTGGGGCAGAAGTTCTTC.